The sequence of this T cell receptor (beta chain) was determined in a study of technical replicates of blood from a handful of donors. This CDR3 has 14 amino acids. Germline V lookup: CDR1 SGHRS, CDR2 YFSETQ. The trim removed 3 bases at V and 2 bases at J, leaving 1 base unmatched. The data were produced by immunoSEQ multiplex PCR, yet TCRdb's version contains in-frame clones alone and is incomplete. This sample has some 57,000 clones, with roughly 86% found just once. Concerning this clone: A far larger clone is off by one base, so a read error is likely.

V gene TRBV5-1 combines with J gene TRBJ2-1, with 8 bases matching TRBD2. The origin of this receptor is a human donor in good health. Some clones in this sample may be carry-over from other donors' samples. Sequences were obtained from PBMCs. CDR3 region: CASSYSGAYNEQFF. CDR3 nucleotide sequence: TGCGCCAGCAGCTATAGCGGGGCCTACAATGAGCAGTTCTTC.